One sample yielded the 4 T cell receptor beta chains listed below, sequenced in a study of blood T cell repertoires in COVID-19. Here immunoSEQ multiplex PCR was the method, and the copy in TCRdb shows in-frame clones only, minus some. Altogether around 58,000 clones are present, approximately 90% being singletons, with the ten largest covering about 9.4%. The sequencing sample was made of PBMCs or T cells enriched from blood (not recorded which). These receptors all come from a woman between 35 and 50 years old who had recovered from COVID-19.

V and J are TRBV15 and TRBJ2-2; the match to TRBD1 covers 7 bases. CDR3 length: 16 amino acids. CDR1 is LNHNV, CDR2 YYDKDF, per germline (reference sequence). With V trimmed by 3 bases and J by 6 bases, 10 bases remained unmatched. The CDR3 is CATSSENRGWAGELFF. The CDR3 coding sequence is TGTGCCACCAGCAGCGAAAACAGGGGATGGGCCGGGGAGCTGTTTTTT.

This clone was found once. The J gene is TRBJ2-5, the V gene TRBV27; D may be TRBD2 (6 bases). Germline V gives CDR1 MNHEY, CDR2 SMNVEV (reference sequence). The germline V and J ends were trimmed by 3 bases and 1 base, with 12 bases remaining between them. The CDR3 is 15 amino acids. CDR3 DNA: TGTGCCAGCAGTTTCTTCGCGGGACCCCAAGAGACCCAGTACTTC. This gives the protein CASSFFAGPQETQYF.

The chain carries TRBV10-3 and TRBJ2-7; 10 nucleotides line up with TRBD1. After removal of 3 bases from V and 3 bases from J, the junction contained 8 bases not matched to a gene. There are 16 residues in the CDR3. Germline V lookup: CDR1 ENHRY, CDR2 SYGVKD. CDR3 in DNA: TGTGCCATCAGTGACCGAACCGGGACAGGGGACTACGAGCAGTACTTC. It codes for CAISDRTGTGDYEQYF.

In its sample, this clone was seen once. The chain has TRBV25-1 and TRBJ1-5, with D maybe TRBD1 (5 bases). The CDR3 consists of 15 residues. The germline gives CDR1 MGHDK, CDR2 SYGVNS. V lost 1 base and J 0 bases, leaving 7 bases between the germline ends. The CDR3 reads CASSESGPSNQPQHF. The CDR3 nucleotides read TGTGCCAGCAGTGAATCAGGGCCTAGCAATCAGCCCCAGCATTTT.